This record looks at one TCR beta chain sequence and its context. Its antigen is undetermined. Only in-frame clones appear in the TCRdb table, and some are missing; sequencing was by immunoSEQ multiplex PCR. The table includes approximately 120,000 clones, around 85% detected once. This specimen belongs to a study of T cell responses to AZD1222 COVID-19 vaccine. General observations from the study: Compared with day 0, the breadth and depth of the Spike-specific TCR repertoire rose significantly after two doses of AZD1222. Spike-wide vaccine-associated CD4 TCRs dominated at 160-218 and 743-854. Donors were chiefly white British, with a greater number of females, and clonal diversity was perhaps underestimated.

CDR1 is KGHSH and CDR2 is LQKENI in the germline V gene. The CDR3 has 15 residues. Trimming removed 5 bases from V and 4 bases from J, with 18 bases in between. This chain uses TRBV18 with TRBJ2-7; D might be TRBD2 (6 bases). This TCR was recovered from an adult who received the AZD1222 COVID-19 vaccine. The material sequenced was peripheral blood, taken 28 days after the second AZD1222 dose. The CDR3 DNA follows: TGTGCCAGCTCAGCCCGAGCCGGGGGTATGTACGAGCAGTACTTC. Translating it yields CASSARAGGMYEQYF.